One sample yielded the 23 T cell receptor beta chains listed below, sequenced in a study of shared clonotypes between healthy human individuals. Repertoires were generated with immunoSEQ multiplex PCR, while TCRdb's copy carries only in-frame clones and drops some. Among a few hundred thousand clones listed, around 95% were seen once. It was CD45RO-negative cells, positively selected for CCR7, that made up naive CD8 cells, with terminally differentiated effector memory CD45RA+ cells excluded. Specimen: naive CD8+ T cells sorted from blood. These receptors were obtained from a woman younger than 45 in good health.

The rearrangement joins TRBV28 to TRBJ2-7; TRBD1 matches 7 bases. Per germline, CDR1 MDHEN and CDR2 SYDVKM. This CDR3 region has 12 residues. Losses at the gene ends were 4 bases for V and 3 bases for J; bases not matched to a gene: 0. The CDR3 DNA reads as TGTGCCAGCAGTTGGACAGGCTACGAGCAGTACTTC. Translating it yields CASSWTGYEQYF.

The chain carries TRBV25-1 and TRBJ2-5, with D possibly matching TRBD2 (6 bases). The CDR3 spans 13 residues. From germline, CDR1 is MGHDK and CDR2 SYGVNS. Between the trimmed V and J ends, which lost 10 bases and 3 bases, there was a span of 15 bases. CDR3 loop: CATTRGGEETQYF. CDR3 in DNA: TGTGCCACTACGAGGGGCGGGGAAGAGACCCAGTACTTC.

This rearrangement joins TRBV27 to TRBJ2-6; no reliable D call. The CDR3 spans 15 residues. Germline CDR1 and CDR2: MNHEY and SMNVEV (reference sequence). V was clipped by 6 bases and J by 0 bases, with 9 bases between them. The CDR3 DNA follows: TGTGCCAGCAGCCCAGACATCTCTGGGGCCAACGTCCTGACTTTC. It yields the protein CASSPDISGANVLTF.

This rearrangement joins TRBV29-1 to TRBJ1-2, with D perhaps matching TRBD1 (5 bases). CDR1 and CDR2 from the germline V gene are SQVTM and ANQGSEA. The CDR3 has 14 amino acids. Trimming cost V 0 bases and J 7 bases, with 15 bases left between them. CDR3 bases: TGCAGCGTTGAAGACAACAGGCTGGGTGGTGGCTACACCTTC. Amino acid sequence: CSVEDNRLGGGYTF. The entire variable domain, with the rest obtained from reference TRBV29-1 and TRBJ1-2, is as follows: SAVISQKPSRDICQRGTSLTIQCQVDSQVTMMFWYRQQPGQSLTLIATANQGSEATYESGFVIDKFPISRPNLTFSTLTVSNMSPEDSSIYLCSVEDNRLGGGYTFGSGTRLTVV.

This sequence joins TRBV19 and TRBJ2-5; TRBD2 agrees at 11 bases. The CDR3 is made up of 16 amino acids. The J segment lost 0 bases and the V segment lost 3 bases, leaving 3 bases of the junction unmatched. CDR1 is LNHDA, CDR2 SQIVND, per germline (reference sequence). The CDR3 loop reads CASSILTSGDQETQYF. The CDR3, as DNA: TGTGCCAGTAGTATTTTGACTAGCGGGGACCAAGAGACCCAGTACTTC.

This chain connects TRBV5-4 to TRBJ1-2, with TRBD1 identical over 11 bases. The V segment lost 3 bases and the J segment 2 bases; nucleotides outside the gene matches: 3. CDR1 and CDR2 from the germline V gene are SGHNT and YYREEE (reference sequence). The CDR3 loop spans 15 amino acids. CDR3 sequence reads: CASSSGQGGNYGYTF. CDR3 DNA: TGTGCCAGCAGCTCGGGACAGGGGGGAAACTATGGCTACACCTTC.

CDR3 region: CASNQGGGLGTQYF. Here the CDR3 DNA reads TGTGCCAGCAACCAGGGTGGGGGGCTTGGTACGCAGTATTTT. The rearrangement uses TRBV6-5 and TRBJ2-3; either TRBD1 or TRBD2 may supply D (6 bases each). The CDR3 is made up of 14 amino acids. Trimming took off 7 bases at V and 8 bases at J, with 19 bases between the two ends. Germline lookup yields CDR1 MNHEY and CDR2 SVGAGI.

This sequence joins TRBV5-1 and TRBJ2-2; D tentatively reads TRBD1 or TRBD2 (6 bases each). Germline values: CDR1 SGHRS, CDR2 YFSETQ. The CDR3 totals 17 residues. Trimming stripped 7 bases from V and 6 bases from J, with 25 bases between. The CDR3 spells CASADPPGGGHPGELFF. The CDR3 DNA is TGCGCCAGCGCCGACCCCCCAGGAGGGGGGCACCCCGGGGAGCTGTTTTTT.

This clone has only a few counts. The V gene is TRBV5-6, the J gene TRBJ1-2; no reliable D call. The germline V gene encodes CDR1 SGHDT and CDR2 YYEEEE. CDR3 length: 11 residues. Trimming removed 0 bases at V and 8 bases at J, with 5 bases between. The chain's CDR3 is CASSLAWGYTF. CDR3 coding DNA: TGTGCCAGCAGCTTGGCATGGGGCTACACCTTC.

CDR3 in DNA: TGTGCCAGCTCACCTCCCCGGGACAGGGTCTACGAGCAGTACTTC. The encoded protein is CASSPPRDRVYEQYF. V and J are TRBV18 and TRBJ2-7; 9 bases align to TRBD1. Germline CDR1 and CDR2: KGHSH and LQKENI. This CDR3 region has 15 residues. V trimming: 3 bases; J trimming: 3 bases; junction bases outside the gene matches: 6.

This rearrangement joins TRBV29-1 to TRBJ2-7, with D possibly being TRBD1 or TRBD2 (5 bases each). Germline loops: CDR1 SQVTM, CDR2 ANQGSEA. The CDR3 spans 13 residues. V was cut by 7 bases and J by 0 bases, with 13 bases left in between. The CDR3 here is CSAGTVSSYEQYF. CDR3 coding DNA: TGCAGCGCCGGGACCGTAAGCTCCTACGAGCAGTACTTC.

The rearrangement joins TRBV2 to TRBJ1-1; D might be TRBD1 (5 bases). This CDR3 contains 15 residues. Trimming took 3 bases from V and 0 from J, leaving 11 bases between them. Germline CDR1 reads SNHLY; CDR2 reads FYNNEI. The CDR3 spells CASSDTGPLNTEAFF. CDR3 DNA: TGTGCCAGCAGTGATACGGGACCCTTGAACACTGAAGCTTTCTTT.

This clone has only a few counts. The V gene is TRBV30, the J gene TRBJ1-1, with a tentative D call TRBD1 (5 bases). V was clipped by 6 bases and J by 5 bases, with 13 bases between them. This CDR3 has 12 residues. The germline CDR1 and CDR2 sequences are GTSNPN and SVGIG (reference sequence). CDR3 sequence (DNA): TGTGCCTGTATAACAGGAGGGACTGAAGCTTTCTTT. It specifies CACITGGTEAFF.

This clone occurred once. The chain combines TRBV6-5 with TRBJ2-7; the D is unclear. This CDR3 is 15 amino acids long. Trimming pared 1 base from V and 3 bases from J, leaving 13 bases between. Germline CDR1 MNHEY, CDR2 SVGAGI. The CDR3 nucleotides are TGTGCCAGCAGTTACTTGACTCGAGAAGGCTACGAGCAGTACTTC. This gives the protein CASSYLTREGYEQYF.

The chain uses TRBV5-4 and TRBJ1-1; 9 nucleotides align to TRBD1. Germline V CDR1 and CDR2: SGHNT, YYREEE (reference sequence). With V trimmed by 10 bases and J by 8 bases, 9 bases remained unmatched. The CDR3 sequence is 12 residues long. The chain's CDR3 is CAVIGQGTEAFF. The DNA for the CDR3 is TGTGCCGTGATCGGACAGGGGACCGAAGCTTTCTTT.

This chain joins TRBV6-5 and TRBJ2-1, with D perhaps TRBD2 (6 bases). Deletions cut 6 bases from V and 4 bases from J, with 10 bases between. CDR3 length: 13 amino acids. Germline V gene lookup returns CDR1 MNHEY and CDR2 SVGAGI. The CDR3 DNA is TGTGCCAGCAGAACGACTAGGTACAATGAGCAGTTCTTC. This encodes CASRTTRYNEQFF.

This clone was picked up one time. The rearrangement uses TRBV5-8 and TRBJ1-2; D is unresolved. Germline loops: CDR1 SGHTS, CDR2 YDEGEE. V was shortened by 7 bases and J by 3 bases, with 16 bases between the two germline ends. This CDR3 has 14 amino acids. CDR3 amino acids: CASANGDGHYGYTF. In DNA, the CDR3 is TGTGCCAGCGCAAACGGGGATGGCCACTATGGCTACACCTTC.

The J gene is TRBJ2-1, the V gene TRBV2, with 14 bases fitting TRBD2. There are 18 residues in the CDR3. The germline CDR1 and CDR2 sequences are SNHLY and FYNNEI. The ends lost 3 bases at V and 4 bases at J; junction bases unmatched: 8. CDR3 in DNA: TGTGCCAGCAGTGATGGTGCGACTAGCGGGAGGGAGTACAATGAGCAGTTCTTC. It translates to CASSDGATSGREYNEQFF.

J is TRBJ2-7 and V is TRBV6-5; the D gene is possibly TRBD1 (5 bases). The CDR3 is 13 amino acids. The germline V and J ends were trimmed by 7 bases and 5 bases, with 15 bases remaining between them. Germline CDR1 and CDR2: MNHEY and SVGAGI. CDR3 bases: TGTGCCAGCACCAACCTGCTCAGGGACGAGCAGTACTTC. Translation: CASTNLLRDEQYF.

The CDR3 DNA reads TGTGCCAGTAGAACGGACGGGGAAGGGAGGGACATTCAGTACTTC. Its translation: CASRTDGEGRDIQYF. V usage is TRBV19 and J usage is TRBJ2-4, with 7 bases matching TRBD2. There are 15 residues in the CDR3. Germline lookup yields CDR1 LNHDA and CDR2 SQIVND (reference sequence). V was clipped by 6 bases and J by 8 bases; unmatched bases: 13. The whole variable domain, remainder taken from reference TRBV19 and TRBJ2-4, is DGGITQSPKYLFRKEGQNVTLSCEQNLNHDAMYWYRQDPGQGLRLIYYSQIVNDFQKGDIAEGYSVSREKKESFPLTVTSAQKNPTAFYLCASRTDGEGRDIQYFGAGTRLSVL.

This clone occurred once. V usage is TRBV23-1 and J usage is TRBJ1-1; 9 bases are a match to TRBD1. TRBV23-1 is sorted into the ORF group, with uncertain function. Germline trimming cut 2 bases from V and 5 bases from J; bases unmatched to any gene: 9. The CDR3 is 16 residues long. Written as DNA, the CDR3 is TGCGCCAGCAGTCAAGGCGGACAGGGGAGGAAGACTGAAGCTTTCTTT. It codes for CASSQGGQGRKTEAFF.

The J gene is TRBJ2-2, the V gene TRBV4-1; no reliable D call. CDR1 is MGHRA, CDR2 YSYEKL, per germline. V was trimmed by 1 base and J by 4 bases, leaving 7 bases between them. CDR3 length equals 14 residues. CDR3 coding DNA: TGCGCCAGCAGCCAAGTGGAAGGCACCGGGGAGCTGTTTTTT. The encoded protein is CASSQVEGTGELFF.

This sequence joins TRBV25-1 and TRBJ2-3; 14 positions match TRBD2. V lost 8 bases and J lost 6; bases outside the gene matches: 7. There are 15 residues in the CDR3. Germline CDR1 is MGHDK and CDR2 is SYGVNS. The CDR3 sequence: CASGTSGGVMDTQYF. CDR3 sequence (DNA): TGTGCCAGCGGGACTAGCGGGGGTGTGATGGATACGCAGTATTTT.